Presented here are 9 T cell receptor beta chains from one specimen sequenced in a study of early stage breast cancer tumors. Using immunoSEQ multiplex PCR, the repertoire was profiled, and TCRdb retains in-frame clones only, with some absent. The repertoire consists of roughly 25,000 clones, with over 60% occurring once and the leading ten covering about 10%. Sequenced input: breast tumor tissue. These receptors came from a person aged 60 to 70 with breast cancer.

The chain combines TRBV29-1 with TRBJ2-3; 7 bases fit TRBD1. This CDR3 is 14 amino acids long. V lost 8 bases and J lost 1; bases outside the gene matches: 9. Germline values: CDR1 SQVTM, CDR2 ANQGSEA. CDR3 amino acids: CSSLRQGGTDTQYF. The CDR3 DNA sequence: TGCAGCTCCCTACGACAGGGTGGCACAGATACGCAGTATTTT.

This chain uses TRBV19 with TRBJ1-5; the match to TRBD1 covers 9 bases. The CDR3 length is 16 residues. Germline lookup yields CDR1 LNHDA and CDR2 SQIVND (reference sequence). V lost 2 bases, J lost 0 bases, and 2 bases stayed unmatched. The chain's CDR3 is CASSIRTGASNQPQHF. CDR3 DNA: TGTGCCAGTAGTATACGGACAGGGGCTAGCAATCAGCCCCAGCATTTT.

V gene TRBV11-2 combines with J gene TRBJ1-5; D not certain. V was trimmed by 1 base and J by 4 bases, leaving 5 bases between them. Germline lookup yields CDR1 SGHAT and CDR2 FQNNGV. The CDR3 contains 13 residues. The DNA of the CDR3 is TGTGCCAGCAGCTTAGCCGGTAATCAGCCCCAGCATTTT. It codes for CASSLAGNQPQHF.

This clone is medium-sized in the sample. The rearrangement links TRBV19 to TRBJ1-1, with TRBD1 identical over 11 bases. V lost 5 bases, J lost 4 bases, and 3 bases stayed unmatched. Germline CDR1 and CDR2: LNHDA and SQIVND (reference sequence). This CDR3 comprises 14 residues. CDR3 residues: CASSADRGRTEAFF. Here the CDR3 DNA reads TGTGCCAGTAGTGCGGACAGGGGGCGCACTGAAGCTTTCTTT.

V gene TRBV2 combines with J gene TRBJ2-2; a weak D match, TRBD1 (5 bases). V dropped 5 bases and J dropped 0 bases, with 10 bases sitting between them. Looked up from germline, CDR1 is SNHLY and CDR2 is FYNNEI. This CDR3 is 15 amino acids long. CDR3 protein: CASSRGRANTGELFF. The CDR3 DNA follows: TGTGCCAGCAGTAGGGGCCGCGCGAACACCGGGGAGCTGTTTTTT.

The J gene is TRBJ2-3, the V gene TRBV10-1; no definite D call. V was shortened by 5 bases and J by 5 bases, with 17 bases between the two germline ends. CDR3 length: 15 amino acids. Germline CDR1 and CDR2: WNHNN and SYGVQD (reference sequence). CDR3 protein: CASSPHRPARDTQYF. The CDR3 coding sequence is TGCGCCAGCAGTCCACACCGCCCCGCACGAGATACGCAGTATTTT.

The chain employs TRBV7-2 and TRBJ2-7; 9 bases line up with TRBD2. The germline V gene encodes CDR1 SGHTA and CDR2 FQGNSA. The junction had 9 bases not matched to a gene; V was cut back by 5 bases and J by 4 bases. CDR3 length: 15 residues. CDR3 loop: CASSPQGGGGYEQYF. CDR3 bases: TGTGCCAGCAGCCCCCAGGGCGGGGGGGGTTACGAGCAGTACTTC.

V is TRBV25-1 and J is TRBJ1-1; 7 bases match TRBD1. This CDR3 comprises 14 residues. Germline CDR1 MGHDK, CDR2 SYGVNS. V shed 4 bases and J 4 bases; nucleotides not matched to a gene: 6. The DNA for the CDR3 is TGTGCCAGCAGTGGAGGGGGCGCCGGCACTGAAGCTTTCTTT. Translation: CASSGGGAGTEAFF.

This clone was counted once. The chain carries TRBV19 and TRBJ1-2; D perhaps matches TRBD1 (6 bases). The CDR3 runs to 13 residues. Trimming took 4 bases from V and 5 from J, leaving 11 bases between them. Germline V gives CDR1 LNHDA, CDR2 SQIVND (reference sequence). The DNA of the CDR3 is TGTGCCAGTAGTAGACAGGCTTTGTATGGCTACACCTTC. Amino acids: CASSRQALYGYTF.